This paragraph covers one TCR beta chain sequence. Its antigen remains unknown. This sample was taken from a study of T cell repertoires and HLA-DP antigens. At the level of the study: Two male donors and one female donor spanned ages 18-to-29 through 60-to-69.

Produced via immunoSEQ multiplex PCR; TCRdb's table is partial and in-frame only. Seen here are fewer than 75,000 clones, just under 80% observed once, and the top ten hold 1.6%. Input material: CD4+ T cells from PBMCs. The receptor comes from a man in his fifties or sixties in good health and CMV-seronegative.

The CDR3: CASSHGGGDDYGYTF. The CDR3 coding sequence is TGCGCCAGCAGCCATGGAGGGGGCGACGACTATGGCTACACCTTC. The rearrangement links TRBV4-3 to TRBJ1-2; 7 bases align to TRBD1. Germline values: CDR1 LGHNA, CDR2 YSLEER. This CDR3 has 15 residues. After removal of 3 bases from V and 3 bases from J, the junction contained 7 bases not matched to a gene.